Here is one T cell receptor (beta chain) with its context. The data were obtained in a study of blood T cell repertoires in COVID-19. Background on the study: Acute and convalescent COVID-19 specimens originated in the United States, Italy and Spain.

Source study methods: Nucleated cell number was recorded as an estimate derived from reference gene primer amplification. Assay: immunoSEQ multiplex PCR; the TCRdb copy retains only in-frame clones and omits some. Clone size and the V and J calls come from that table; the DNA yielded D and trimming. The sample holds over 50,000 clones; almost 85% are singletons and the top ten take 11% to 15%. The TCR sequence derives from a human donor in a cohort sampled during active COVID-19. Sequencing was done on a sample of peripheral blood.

CDR3 coding DNA: TGTGCCAGCAGCTTAGAACAGGGTCGTACGCAGTATTTT. Translation: CASSLEQGRTQYF. The chain has TRBV7-2 and TRBJ2-3; a weak D match, TRBD1 (6 bases). V lost 1 base, J lost 8 bases, and 10 bases lay in between. This CDR3 region has 13 residues. CDR1 is SGHTA, CDR2 FQGNSA, per germline.